This T cell receptor (beta chain) was observed in a study of CD8 T cells in ankylosing spondylitis. Study results and limitations: The study identified a TCR beta motif of fewer than 10 highly homologous variants that appeared characteristic of ankylosing spondylitis blood.

TCRdb passed the 5' RACE reads through MiXCR, listing each CDR3 protein once. The sample contains 300,000 to 400,000 distinct CDR3 sequences, about 20% of which appear only once. V gave up 8 bases and J gave up 6 bases, with 11 bases separating them. The CDR3 is 12 amino acids. The V gene's germline CDR1 is MNHEY and CDR2 SVGEGT. Of note for this clonotype: As yet, its antigen is unknown.

The V and J genes are TRBV6-2 or TRBV6-3 and TRBJ2-1; D possibly corresponds to TRBD2 (6 bases). This clonotype was obtained from a male donor with ankylosing spondylitis. Sequencing was done on a sample of blood, either unsorted or a sorted T cell fraction (not recorded which). The CDR3, as DNA: TGTGCCAGCGGGACTCACGTCAATGAGCAGTTCTTC. It codes for CASGTHVNEQFF.